This note documents a single TCR beta chain sequence. What it recognizes is unknown. The CDR3 spans 13 residues. From germline, CDR1 is MDHEN and CDR2 SYDVKM. Trimming took off 5 bases at V and 2 bases at J, with 10 bases between the two ends. The source of the sample is a study of beta chain features in type 1 diabetes. All of the isolated RNA was reverse transcribed, so expressed TCRB transcripts were sequenced. The repertoire was sequenced with immunoSEQ multiplex PCR; TCRdb's copy has only in-frame clones and lacks some. The table includes 250,000 to 300,000 clones, 14% detected once. General study findings and limits: Whether TCRB rearrangement is influenced by HLA type went unresolved here. Among all four CD4+ subsets, Type 1 diabetes patients had TCRB CDR3s that were moderately but significantly shorter.

This TCR came from a man in his thirties or forties with type 1 diabetes. The chain uses TRBV28 and TRBJ2-7; possible D gene TRBD2, 7 bases. The sample was naive CD4+ T cells from blood. The CDR3 DNA is TGTGCCAGCAGTCGGGGGGACACCTACGAGCAGTACTTC. Its translation: CASSRGDTYEQYF.